Each of the 12 T cell receptor beta chains below was sequenced from the same sample in a study of Graves' ophthalmopathy and Graves' hyperthyroidism. From RNA, the CDR3 regions of TCR beta chains were amplified and sequenced. HTBI primers primed a first-round RT-PCR, and a second-round multiplex PCR followed. TCRdb re-derived calls from the multiplex PCR reads in MiXCR, one entry per CDR3 protein. The sample shows roughly 700,000 distinct CDR3 sequences, roughly two fifths of them seen only once. Specimen: peripheral blood. These receptors all stem from an adult man with Graves' ophthalmopathy.

The chain joins TRBV20-1 to TRBJ2-7, with 12 nucleotides matching TRBD2. Germline loops: CDR1 DFQATT, CDR2 SNEGSKA (reference sequence). V shed 5 bases, J shed 3 bases, and the junction held 5 bases outside the gene matches. The CDR3 spans 14 residues. As DNA, the CDR3 is TGCAGTGCTGTAATGACTAGCGGGAGCTACGAGCAGTACTTC. Its translation is CSAVMTSGSYEQYF.

This clonotype was found a few times. CDR3 nucleotides: TGCAGTGCTAGAGCTCTCTCCTACGAGCAGTACTTC. The encoded protein is CSARALSYEQYF. The genes are TRBV20-1 and TRBJ2-7; D gene unclear. The CDR3 loop spans 12 amino acids. Germline CDR1 and CDR2: DFQATT and SNEGSKA (reference sequence). Trimming shortened V by 1 base and J by 0 bases, and 4 bases separated the two germline ends.

This clonotype was seen a handful of times. V is TRBV7-2 and J is TRBJ2-5, with D perhaps being TRBD1 or TRBD2 (7 bases each). The CDR3 loop spans 16 amino acids. Germline V gene data show CDR1 as SGHTA and CDR2 as FQGNSA. V was pared by 1 base and J by 4 bases, with 16 bases between. This CDR3 is CASSLGGRGPVETQYF. In DNA, the CDR3 is TGTGCCAGCAGCTTAGGGGGGAGGGGGCCGGTAGAGACCCAGTACTTC. The whole variable domain, remainder taken from reference TRBV7-2 and TRBJ2-5, is GAGVSQSPSNKVTEKGKDVELRCDPISGHTALYWYRQSLGQGLEFLIYFQGNSAPDKSGLPSDRFSAERTGGSVSTLTIQRTQQEDSAVYLCASSLGGRGPVETQYFGPGTRLLVL.

The rearrangement uses TRBV19 and TRBJ1-3, with D perhaps TRBD1 (6 bases). The length of the CDR3 is 14 residues. V lost 5 bases, J lost 3 bases, and 11 bases lay in between. The germline gives CDR1 LNHDA, CDR2 SQIVND (reference sequence). The CDR3 DNA reads TGTGCCAGTAGTCCACAGGGTTTTGGAAACACCATATATTTT. Its translation is CASSPQGFGNTIYF.

This clonotype was observed a handful of times. J is TRBJ1-2 and V is TRBV5-6, with a possible D match to TRBD1 (5 bases). The CDR3 runs 14 residues. In germline, CDR1 is SGHDT, CDR2 YYEEEE. V was shortened by 0 bases and J by 8 bases, with 14 bases between the two germline ends. The CDR3 coding sequence is TGTGCCAGCAGCTTGGCATCAGGGTTTGAAGGCTACACCTTC. Its translation is CASSLASGFEGYTF.

A few counts support this clonotype. The CDR3, as DNA: TGCAGTGCTAGAGATCTGGGAAAACACTCCTACGAGCAGTACTTC. Its protein product is CSARDLGKHSYEQYF. This chain uses TRBV20-1 with TRBJ2-7, with unresolved D. The CDR3 contains 15 residues. With 0 bases removed from V and 0 bases from J, the gap between germline ends came to 12 bases. Germline assignment: CDR1 DFQATT and CDR2 SNEGSKA (reference sequence).

This clonotype was observed at least ten times. V usage is TRBV7-6 and J usage is TRBJ2-2, with 11 bases lining up with TRBD1. Germline V CDR1 and CDR2: SGHVS, FNYEAQ. V was pared by 4 bases and J by 5 bases, with 3 bases of the junction left unmatched. This CDR3 has 15 amino acids. CDR3 nucleotides: TGTGCCAGCAGCTCCCGGGACAGGGGGACCGGGGAGCTGTTTTTT. This gives the protein CASSSRDRGTGELFF.

This clonotype occurred many times. The rearrangement links TRBV7-2 to TRBJ1-2, with 8 bases that match TRBD1. The junction had 6 bases not matched to a gene; V was cut back by 5 bases and J by 10 bases. CDR1 and CDR2 from the germline V gene are SGHTA and FQGNSA. This CDR3 spans 12 amino acids. The CDR3 DNA is TGTGCCAGCAGCATCCGGGACAGGATCTACACCTTC. Translating gives CASSIRDRIYTF.

At least ten counts were recorded for this clonotype. This chain joins TRBV11-2 and TRBJ2-7, with unresolved D. This CDR3 is built from 15 residues. V lost 1 base, J lost 6 bases, and 16 bases lay in between. Germline loops: CDR1 SGHAT, CDR2 FQNNGV. DNA for the CDR3: TGTGCCAGCAGCTTAGGGACCTGGCGCTCGGGCGAGCAGTACTTC. Translated: CASSLGTWRSGEQYF.

Ten or more counts support this clonotype. The gene calls are TRBV24-1 and TRBJ1-2; 8 nucleotides align to TRBD1. Germline V gene lookup returns CDR1 KGHDR and CDR2 SFDVKD. V lost 9 bases, J lost 4 bases, and 9 bases stayed unmatched. The CDR3 consists of 14 residues. CDR3 in DNA: TGTGCCACCTCCTCCGGGGACAGGTTCTATGGCTACACCTTC. Residues: CATSSGDRFYGYTF.

In its sample, this clonotype was seen many times. The V and J genes are TRBV6-5 and TRBJ1-1; D possibly corresponds to TRBD1 (6 bases). Germline V CDR1 and CDR2: MNHEY, SVGAGI. V gave up 2 bases and J gave up 6 bases, with 10 bases separating them. The CDR3 has 13 residues. For the CDR3, the DNA is TGTGCCAGCAGTTACGAGGGGGACCCTGAAGCTTTCTTT. Its translation: CASSYEGDPEAFF.

This clonotype was counted many times. The CDR3 loop is CASSPAASGTEAFF. CDR3 nucleotides: TGTGCCAGTAGTCCTGCAGCCTCGGGGACTGAAGCTTTCTTT. V usage is TRBV19 and J usage is TRBJ1-1; no clear D. This CDR3 is 14 amino acids long. The germline V and J ends were trimmed by 5 bases and 5 bases, with 15 bases remaining between them. The germline V gene has CDR1 LNHDA and CDR2 SQIVND (reference sequence).